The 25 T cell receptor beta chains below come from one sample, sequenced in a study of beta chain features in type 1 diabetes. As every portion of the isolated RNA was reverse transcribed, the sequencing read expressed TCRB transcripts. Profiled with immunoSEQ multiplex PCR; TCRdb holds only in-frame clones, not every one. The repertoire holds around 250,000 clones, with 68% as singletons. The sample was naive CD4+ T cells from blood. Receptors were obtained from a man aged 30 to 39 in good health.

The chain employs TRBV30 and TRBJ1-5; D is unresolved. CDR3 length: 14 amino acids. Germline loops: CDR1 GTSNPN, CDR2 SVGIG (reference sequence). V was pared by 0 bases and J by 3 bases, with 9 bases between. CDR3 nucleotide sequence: TGTGCCTGGAGTGTAAAGCGGGACAATCAGCCCCAGCATTTT. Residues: CAWSVKRDNQPQHF. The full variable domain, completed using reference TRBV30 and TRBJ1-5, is SQTIHQWPATLVQPVGSPLSLECTVEGTSNPNLYWYRQAAGRGLQLLFYSVGIGQISSEVPQNLSASRPQDRQFILSSKKLLLSDSGFYLCAWSVKRDNQPQHFGDGTRLSIL.

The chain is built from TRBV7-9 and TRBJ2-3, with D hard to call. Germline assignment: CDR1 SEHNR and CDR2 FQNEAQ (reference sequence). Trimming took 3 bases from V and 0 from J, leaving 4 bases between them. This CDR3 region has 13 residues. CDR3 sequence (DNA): TGTGCCAGCAGCTTGGCTAGCACAGATACGCAGTATTTT. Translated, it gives CASSLASTDTQYF. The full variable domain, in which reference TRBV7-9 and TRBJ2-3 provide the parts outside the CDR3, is DTGVSQNPRHKITKRGQNVTFRCDPISEHNRLYWYRQTLGQGPEFLTYFQNEAQLEKSRLLSDRFSAERPKGSFSTLEIQRTEQGDSAMYLCASSLASTDTQYFGPGTRLTVL.

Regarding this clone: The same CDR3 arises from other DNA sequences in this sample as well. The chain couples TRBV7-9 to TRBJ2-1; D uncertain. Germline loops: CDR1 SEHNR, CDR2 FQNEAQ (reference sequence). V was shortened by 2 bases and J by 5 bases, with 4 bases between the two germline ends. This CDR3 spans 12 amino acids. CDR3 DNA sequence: TGTGCCAGCAGCTTACGGGACAATGAGCAGTTCTTC. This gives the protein CASSLRDNEQFF.

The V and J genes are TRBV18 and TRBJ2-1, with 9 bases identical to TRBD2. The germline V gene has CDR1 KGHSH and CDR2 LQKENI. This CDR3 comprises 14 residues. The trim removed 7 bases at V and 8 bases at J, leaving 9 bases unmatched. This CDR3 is CASFSPSGTDEQFF. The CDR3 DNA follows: TGTGCCAGCTTTTCACCTAGCGGGACGGATGAGCAGTTCTTC. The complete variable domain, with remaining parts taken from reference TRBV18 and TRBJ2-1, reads NAGVMQNPRHLVRRRGQEARLRCSPMKGHSHVYWYRQLPEEGLKFMVYLQKENIIDESGMPKERFSAEFPKEGPSILRIQQVVRGDSAAYFCASFSPSGTDEQFFGPGTRLTVL.

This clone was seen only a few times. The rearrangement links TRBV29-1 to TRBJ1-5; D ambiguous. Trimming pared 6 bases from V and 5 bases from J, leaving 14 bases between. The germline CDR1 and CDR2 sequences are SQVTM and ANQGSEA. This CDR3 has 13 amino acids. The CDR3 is CSVRTGMDQPQHF. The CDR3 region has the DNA TGCAGCGTCCGGACGGGGATGGATCAGCCCCAGCATTTT.

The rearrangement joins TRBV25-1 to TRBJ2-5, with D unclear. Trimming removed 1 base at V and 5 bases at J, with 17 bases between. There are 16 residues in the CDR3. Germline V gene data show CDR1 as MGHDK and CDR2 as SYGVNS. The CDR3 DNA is TGTGCCAGCAGTGAATTTGTAGGGCGGTCGTGGGAGACCCAGTACTTC. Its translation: CASSEFVGRSWETQYF.

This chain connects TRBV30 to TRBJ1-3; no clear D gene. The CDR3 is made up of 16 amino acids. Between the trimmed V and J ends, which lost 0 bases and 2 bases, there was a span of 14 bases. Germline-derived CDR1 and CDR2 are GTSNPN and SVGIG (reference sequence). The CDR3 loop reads CAWSVPGTPAGNTIYF. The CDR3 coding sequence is TGTGCCTGGAGTGTACCGGGCACCCCAGCTGGAAACACCATATATTTT. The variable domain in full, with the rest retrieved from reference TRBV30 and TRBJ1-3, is SQTIHQWPATLVQPVGSPLSLECTVEGTSNPNLYWYRQAAGRGLQLLFYSVGIGQISSEVPQNLSASRPQDRQFILSSKKLLLSDSGFYLCAWSVPGTPAGNTIYFGEGSWLTVV.

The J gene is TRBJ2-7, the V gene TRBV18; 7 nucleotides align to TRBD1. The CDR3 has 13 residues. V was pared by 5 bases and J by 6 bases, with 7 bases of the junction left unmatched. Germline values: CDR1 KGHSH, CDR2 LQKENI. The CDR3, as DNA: TGTGCCAGCTCAACCGACAGGGAAGGCGAGCAGTACTTC. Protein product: CASSTDREGEQYF.

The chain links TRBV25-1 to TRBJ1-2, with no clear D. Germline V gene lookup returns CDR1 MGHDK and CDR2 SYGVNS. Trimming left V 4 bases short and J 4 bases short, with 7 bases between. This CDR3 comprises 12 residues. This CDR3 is CASSVEGYGYTF. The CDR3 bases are TGTGCCAGCAGTGTAGAGGGCTATGGCTACACCTTC.

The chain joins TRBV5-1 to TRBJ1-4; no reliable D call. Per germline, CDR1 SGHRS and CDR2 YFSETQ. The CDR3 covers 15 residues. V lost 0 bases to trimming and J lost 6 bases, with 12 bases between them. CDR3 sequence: CASSLEGLKYEKLFF. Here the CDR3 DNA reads TGCGCCAGCAGCTTGGAAGGCCTGAAGTATGAAAAACTGTTTTTT.

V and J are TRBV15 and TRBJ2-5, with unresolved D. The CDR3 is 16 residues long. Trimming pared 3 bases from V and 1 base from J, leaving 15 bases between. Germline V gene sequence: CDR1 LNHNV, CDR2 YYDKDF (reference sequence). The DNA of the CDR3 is TGTGCCACCAGCAGGGACCCCCTGGCGACCCAAGAGACCCAGTACTTC. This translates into CATSRDPLATQETQYF.

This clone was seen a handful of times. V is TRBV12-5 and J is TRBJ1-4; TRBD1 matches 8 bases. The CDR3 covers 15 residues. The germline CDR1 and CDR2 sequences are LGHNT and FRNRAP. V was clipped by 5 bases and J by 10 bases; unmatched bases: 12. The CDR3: CASGQPGQDVGKLFF. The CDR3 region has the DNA TGTGCTAGTGGTCAACCGGGACAGGATGTCGGAAAACTGTTTTTT.

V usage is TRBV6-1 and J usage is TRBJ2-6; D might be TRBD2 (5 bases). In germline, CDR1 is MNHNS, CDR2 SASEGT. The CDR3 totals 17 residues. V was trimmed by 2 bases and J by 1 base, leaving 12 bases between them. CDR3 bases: TGTGCCAGCAGTGAACGGACTCCGGGGTCTGGGGCCAACGTCCTGACTTTC. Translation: CASSERTPGSGANVLTF.

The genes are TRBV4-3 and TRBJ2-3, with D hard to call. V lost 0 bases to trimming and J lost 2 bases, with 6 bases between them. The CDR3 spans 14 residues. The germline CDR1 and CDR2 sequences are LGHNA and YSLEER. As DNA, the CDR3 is TGCGCCAGCAGCCAAGACTCCTTCACAGATACGCAGTATTTT. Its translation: CASSQDSFTDTQYF.

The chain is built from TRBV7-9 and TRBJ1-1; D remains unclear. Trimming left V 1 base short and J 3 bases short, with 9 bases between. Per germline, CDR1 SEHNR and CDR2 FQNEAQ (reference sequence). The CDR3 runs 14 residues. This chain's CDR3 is CASSLGGSDTEAFF. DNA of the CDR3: TGTGCCAGCAGCTTAGGGGGTTCGGACACTGAAGCTTTCTTT.

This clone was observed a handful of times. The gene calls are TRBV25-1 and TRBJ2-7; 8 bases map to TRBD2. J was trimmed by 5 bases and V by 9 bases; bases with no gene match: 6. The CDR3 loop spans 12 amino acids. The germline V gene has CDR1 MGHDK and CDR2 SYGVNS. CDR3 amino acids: CASKRGFHEQYF. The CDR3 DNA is TGTGCCAGTAAGCGGGGGTTCCACGAGCAGTACTTC.

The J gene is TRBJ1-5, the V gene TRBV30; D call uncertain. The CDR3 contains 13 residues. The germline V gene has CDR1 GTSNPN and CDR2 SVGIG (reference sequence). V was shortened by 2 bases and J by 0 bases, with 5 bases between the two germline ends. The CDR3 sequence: CAWSLSSNQPQHF. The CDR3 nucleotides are TGTGCCTGGAGTTTGAGTAGCAATCAGCCCCAGCATTTT.

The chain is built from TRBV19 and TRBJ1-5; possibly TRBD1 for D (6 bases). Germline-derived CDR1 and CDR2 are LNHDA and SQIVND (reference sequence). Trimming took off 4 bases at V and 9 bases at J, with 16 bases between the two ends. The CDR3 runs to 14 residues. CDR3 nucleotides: TGTGCCAGTAGTAGAGCCGGGACACTTGCGCCCCAGCATTTT. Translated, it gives CASSRAGTLAPQHF.

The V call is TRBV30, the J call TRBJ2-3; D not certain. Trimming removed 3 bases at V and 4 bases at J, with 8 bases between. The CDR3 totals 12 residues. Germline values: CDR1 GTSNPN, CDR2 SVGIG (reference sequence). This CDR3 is CAWRASADTQYF. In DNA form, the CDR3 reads TGTGCCTGGAGGGCTAGTGCAGATACGCAGTATTTT.

This CDR3 is CASSKLAGQKGGTDTQYF. In nucleotides, the CDR3 is TGTGCCAGCAGCAAGCTAGCGGGCCAGAAGGGTGGCACAGATACGCAGTATTTT. This chain joins TRBV7-9 and TRBJ2-3; TRBD2 matches at 8 bases. The CDR3 extends over 18 amino acids. J gave up 1 base and V 5 bases, and 14 bases lay outside the gene matches. CDR1 and CDR2 from the germline V gene are SEHNR and FQNEAQ (reference sequence).

The CDR3 sequence: CAWSLRVLGGSSYEQYF. Written as DNA, the CDR3 is TGTGCCTGGAGTCTCAGGGTACTCGGGGGCAGCTCCTACGAGCAGTACTTC. The chain is built from TRBV30 and TRBJ2-7; D possibly uses TRBD1 or TRBD2 (6 bases each). The CDR3 runs 17 residues. CDR1 GTSNPN and CDR2 SVGIG come from the germline V gene (reference sequence). V was clipped by 2 bases and J by 0 bases, with 20 bases between them. Drawing the rest from reference TRBV30 and TRBJ2-7, the complete variable domain is SQTIHQWPATLVQPVGSPLSLECTVEGTSNPNLYWYRQAAGRGLQLLFYSVGIGQISSEVPQNLSASRPQDRQFILSSKKLLLSDSGFYLCAWSLRVLGGSSYEQYFGPGTRLTVT.

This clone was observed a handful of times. CDR3 amino acids: CASSRVGEGADTQYF. In nucleotides, the CDR3 is TGTGCCAGTAGTCGAGTCGGAGAGGGCGCAGATACGCAGTATTTT. This chain links TRBV19 with TRBJ2-3, with D possibly matching TRBD2 (5 bases). Between the trimmed V and J ends, which lost 5 bases and 4 bases, there was a span of 16 bases. The CDR3 length is 15 residues. Germline V lookup: CDR1 LNHDA, CDR2 SQIVND (reference sequence).

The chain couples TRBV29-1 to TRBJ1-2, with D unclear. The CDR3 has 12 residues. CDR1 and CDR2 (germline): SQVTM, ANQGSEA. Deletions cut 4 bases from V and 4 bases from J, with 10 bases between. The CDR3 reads CSVGTPTYGYTF. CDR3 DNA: TGCAGCGTTGGGACTCCTACCTATGGCTACACCTTC.

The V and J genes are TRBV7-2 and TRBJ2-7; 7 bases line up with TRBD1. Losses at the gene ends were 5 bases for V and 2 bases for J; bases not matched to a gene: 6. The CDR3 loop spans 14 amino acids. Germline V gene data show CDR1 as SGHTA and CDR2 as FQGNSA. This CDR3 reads CASSLWDRAYEQYF. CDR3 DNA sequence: TGTGCCAGCAGCCTATGGGACAGAGCCTACGAGCAGTACTTC. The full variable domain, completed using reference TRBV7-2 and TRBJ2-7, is GAGVSQSPSNKVTEKGKDVELRCDPISGHTALYWYRQSLGQGLEFLIYFQGNSAPDKSGLPSDRFSAERTGGSVSTLTIQRTQQEDSAVYLCASSLWDRAYEQYFGPGTRLTVT.

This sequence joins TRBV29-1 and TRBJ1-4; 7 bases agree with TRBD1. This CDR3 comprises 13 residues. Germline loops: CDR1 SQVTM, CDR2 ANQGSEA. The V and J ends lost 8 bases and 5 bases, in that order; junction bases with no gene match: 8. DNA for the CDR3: TGCAGCTTTCCACTGACAGGGAATGAAAAACTGTTTTTT. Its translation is CSFPLTGNEKLFF.